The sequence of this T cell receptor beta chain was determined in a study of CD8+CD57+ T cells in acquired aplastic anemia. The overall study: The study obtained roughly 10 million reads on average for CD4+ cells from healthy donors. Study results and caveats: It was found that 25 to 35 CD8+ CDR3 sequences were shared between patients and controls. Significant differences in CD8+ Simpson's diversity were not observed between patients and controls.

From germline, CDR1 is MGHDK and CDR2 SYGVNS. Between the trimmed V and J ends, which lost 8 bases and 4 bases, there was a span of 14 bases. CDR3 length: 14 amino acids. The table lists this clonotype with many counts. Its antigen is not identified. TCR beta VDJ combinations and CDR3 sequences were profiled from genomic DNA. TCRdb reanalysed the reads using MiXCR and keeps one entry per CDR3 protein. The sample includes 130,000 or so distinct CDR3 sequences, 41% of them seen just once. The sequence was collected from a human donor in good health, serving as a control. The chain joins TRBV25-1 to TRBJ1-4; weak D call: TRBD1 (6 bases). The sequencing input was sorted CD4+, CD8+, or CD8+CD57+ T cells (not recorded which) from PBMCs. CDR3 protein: CASGGGTFNEKLFF. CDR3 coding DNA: TGTGCCAGCGGGGGTGGGACATTTAATGAAAAACTGTTTTTT.